The 25 T cell receptor beta chains reported below all come from one sample, sequenced in a study of B cell selection in AIRE deficiency. The sorted conventional CD4 T cells were gated as CD4+CD127+. TCRdb keeps only in-frame clones here, not all; method: immunoSEQ multiplex PCR. The sample holds 1,500 to 2,000 clones, 86% seen once. Sequencing input: CD4+CD127+ conventional T cells sorted from PBMCs. These receptor sequences come from a human donor in good health.

The chain recombines TRBV2 with TRBJ1-2; D perhaps matches TRBD1 (5 bases). The CDR3 has 14 amino acids. V was trimmed by 0 bases and J by 4 bases, leaving 9 bases between them. CDR1 is SNHLY and CDR2 is FYNNEI in the germline V gene. The CDR3 spells CASSEAQGVYGYTF. DNA of the CDR3: TGTGCCAGCAGTGAAGCGCAAGGGGTCTATGGCTACACCTTC.

The V and J genes are TRBV5-5 and TRBJ2-7; 8 bases map to TRBD1. The CDR3 loop spans 14 amino acids. Trimming at V came to 3 bases and at J to 3 bases, leaving 5 bases not matched to a gene. Germline lookup yields CDR1 SGHKS and CDR2 YYEKEE (reference sequence). CDR3 residues: CASSYWTGNYEQYF. CDR3 DNA sequence: TGTGCCAGCAGCTACTGGACAGGGAACTACGAGCAGTACTTC.

This chain links TRBV5-6 with TRBJ2-1; 8 nucleotides match TRBD1. The V gene end was trimmed by 1 base and the J gene end by 4 bases; junction bases not matched to a gene: 7. The CDR3 is 16 residues long. From germline, CDR1 is SGHDT and CDR2 YYEEEE. The DNA of the CDR3 is TGTGCCAGCAGCTTGAAGACAGGGGTAGGGTACAATGAGCAGTTCTTC. It translates to CASSLKTGVGYNEQFF.

This chain links TRBV29-1 with TRBJ1-2; no firm D call. Germline CDR1 is SQVTM and CDR2 is ANQGSEA. The length of the CDR3 is 12 residues. Trimming removed 7 bases at V and 8 bases at J, with 17 bases between. In DNA, the CDR3 is TGCAGCGCCGCGGAGGGTCTGGGGGGCTACACCTTC. Translated: CSAAEGLGGYTF. Drawing the rest from reference TRBV29-1 and TRBJ1-2, the complete variable domain is SAVISQKPSRDICQRGTSLTIQCQVDSQVTMMFWYRQQPGQSLTLIATANQGSEATYESGFVIDKFPISRPNLTFSTLTVSNMSPEDSSIYLCSAAEGLGGYTFGSGTRLTVV.

CDR3 DNA: TGTGCCAGCAGCCGACTGTACAATGAGCAGTTCTTC. This translates into CASSRLYNEQFF. The genes are TRBV25-1 and TRBJ2-1, with D unclear. CDR1 and CDR2 from the germline V gene are MGHDK and SYGVNS. Trimming removed 6 bases from V and 4 bases from J, with 7 bases in between. The CDR3 contains 12 residues.

V is TRBV29-1 and J is TRBJ1-1; unclear D gene. Germline V gives CDR1 SQVTM, CDR2 ANQGSEA. The CDR3 is made up of 13 amino acids. V was cut by 2 bases and J by 0 bases, with 7 bases left in between. CDR3 nucleotide sequence: TGCAGCGTTGAACTTCGCCTGAACACTGAAGCTTTCTTT. It translates to CSVELRLNTEAFF.

This chain links TRBV10-3 with TRBJ2-7, with D perhaps matching TRBD1 (5 bases). This CDR3 region has 18 residues. V was trimmed by 0 bases and J by 7 bases, leaving 25 bases between them. Per germline, CDR1 ENHRY and CDR2 SYGVKD. CDR3: CAISESTGARSHNVEQYF. CDR3 nucleotide sequence: TGTGCCATCAGTGAGTCGACTGGGGCTCGATCTCATAACGTGGAGCAGTACTTC.

J is TRBJ2-7 and V is TRBV4-2; TRBD1 is a possible D gene (7 bases). Deletions cut 3 bases from V and 1 base from J, with 13 bases between. The CDR3 contains 15 residues. Per the germline V gene, CDR1 is LGHNA and CDR2 is YNFKEQ. This CDR3 reads CASSHPTGRSYEQYF. CDR3 nucleotide sequence: TGTGCCAGCAGCCATCCGACAGGGAGGTCCTACGAGCAGTACTTC.

This clone occurred a few times. The rearrangement joins TRBV28 to TRBJ1-5, with D perhaps matching TRBD1 (5 bases). Germline CDR1 MDHEN, CDR2 SYDVKM. The CDR3 covers 15 residues. V lost 3 bases and J lost 7, with 16 bases in between. CDR3 loop: CASSFEAMGGQPQHF. The CDR3 nucleotides are TGTGCCAGCAGTTTCGAGGCAATGGGGGGGCAGCCCCAGCATTTT. The full variable domain, in which reference TRBV28 and TRBJ1-5 provide the parts outside the CDR3, is DVKVTQSSRYLVKRTGEKVFLECVQDMDHENMFWYRQDPGLGLRLIYFSYDVKMKEKGDIPEGYSVSREKKERFSLILESASTNQTSMYLCASSFEAMGGQPQHFGDGTRLSIL.

This rearrangement joins TRBV28 to TRBJ2-7; D is possibly TRBD1 or TRBD2 (5 bases each). Germline lookup yields CDR1 MDHEN and CDR2 SYDVKM. The CDR3 extends over 15 amino acids. The germline V and J ends were trimmed by 6 bases and 0 bases, with 15 bases remaining between them. CDR3 nucleotides: TGTGCCAGCAGATCCCCCGGGGCCACCTCCTACGAGCAGTACTTC. Translating gives CASRSPGATSYEQYF. The complete variable domain, with remaining parts taken from reference TRBV28 and TRBJ2-7, reads DVKVTQSSRYLVKRTGEKVFLECVQDMDHENMFWYRQDPGLGLRLIYFSYDVKMKEKGDIPEGYSVSREKKERFSLILESASTNQTSMYLCASRSPGATSYEQYFGPGTRLTVT.

V gene TRBV5-6 combines with J gene TRBJ1-3; no clear D. The germline CDR1 and CDR2 sequences are SGHDT and YYEEEE. The CDR3 runs 17 residues. V was shortened by 8 bases and J by 2 bases, with 23 bases between the two germline ends. The CDR3 nucleotides read TGTGCCAGTAAGCTTGGGTTGGGCCGACAAGCTGGAAACACCATATATTTT. This codes for CASKLGLGRQAGNTIYF.

This clone turned up a few times. The chain links TRBV19 to TRBJ1-2; maybe TRBD1 (5 bases). The germline CDR1 and CDR2 sequences are LNHDA and SQIVND (reference sequence). V lost 5 bases and J lost 6, with 19 bases in between. The CDR3 spans 15 residues. CDR3 sequence: CASSPLGGYEDGYTF. DNA for the CDR3: TGTGCCAGTAGTCCCCTTGGGGGGTACGAAGATGGCTACACCTTC.

The chain links TRBV27 to TRBJ2-7; D assignment may be TRBD1 or TRBD2 (5 bases each). Germline CDR1 is MNHEY and CDR2 is SMNVEV (reference sequence). The CDR3 totals 13 residues. V was trimmed by 3 bases and J by 7 bases, leaving 13 bases between them. The CDR3 DNA sequence: TGTGCCAGCAGTTTTTCCGGGACCGGGGAGCAGTACTTC. Its protein is CASSFSGTGEQYF.

This chain connects TRBV7-8 to TRBJ1-4; no firm D call. There are 14 residues in the CDR3. CDR1 is SGHVS, CDR2 FQNEAQ, per germline. V dropped 5 bases and J dropped 4 bases, with 11 bases sitting between them. For the CDR3, the DNA is TGTGCCAGCAGCACCTGGGATCTTAATGAAAAACTGTTTTTT. This codes for CASSTWDLNEKLFF.

V usage is TRBV18 and J usage is TRBJ2-7, with D possibly being TRBD1 (5 bases). V lost 3 bases to trimming and J lost 0 bases, with 9 bases between them. The CDR3 consists of 14 residues. Germline-derived CDR1 and CDR2 are KGHSH and LQKENI. CDR3 sequence reads: CASSPTASSYEQYF. The CDR3 DNA reads as TGTGCCAGCTCACCGACAGCGAGCTCCTACGAGCAGTACTTC.

The genes are TRBV20-1 and TRBJ1-4; D unclear. Trimming cost V 4 bases and J 12 bases, with 12 bases left between them. Germline V gene sequence: CDR1 DFQATT, CDR2 SNEGSKA (reference sequence). The CDR3 totals 11 residues. CDR3 coding DNA: TGCAGTGCTAATCGGGGTGGTGAACTGTTTTTT. Translating gives CSANRGGELFF.

The gene calls are TRBV28 and TRBJ2-1; no reliable D call. Germline assignment: CDR1 MDHEN and CDR2 SYDVKM. Trimming cost V 4 bases and J 7 bases, with 8 bases left between them. The CDR3 has 12 amino acids. CDR3 sequence: CASSSIGNEQFF. In DNA form, the CDR3 reads TGTGCCAGCAGTTCCATTGGGAATGAGCAGTTCTTC.

This chain joins TRBV6-6 and TRBJ2-7; 8 bases agree with TRBD2. J was trimmed by 3 bases and V by 0 bases; bases with no gene match: 4. Germline CDR1 MNHNY, CDR2 SVGAGI (reference sequence). The CDR3 spans 15 residues. CDR3 region: CASSYSGGLGYEQYF. The CDR3 bases are TGTGCCAGCAGTTACTCGGGGGGACTAGGCTACGAGCAGTACTTC.

The genes are TRBV6-5 and TRBJ1-5, with a tentative D call TRBD1 (6 bases). Looked up from germline, CDR1 is MNHEY and CDR2 is SVGAGI. The ends were cut back, 7 bases at V and 2 bases at J, with 12 bases in the middle. The CDR3 covers 14 residues. For the CDR3, the DNA is TGTGCCAGCAATCGGGCAGGGGGCAATCAGCCCCAGCATTTT. Its protein is CASNRAGGNQPQHF.

V gene TRBV10-3 combines with J gene TRBJ2-1; 10 bases line up with TRBD2. CDR3 length: 18 residues. V gave up 3 bases and J gave up 2 bases; unmatched junction bases: 10. Germline lookup yields CDR1 ENHRY and CDR2 SYGVKD. The CDR3 DNA reads as TGTGCCATCAGTGATCCTAGCGGGAGAGTGGGCCCCTACAATGAGCAGTTCTTC. Its protein is CAISDPSGRVGPYNEQFF.

The CDR3, as DNA: TGTGCCAGCAGTACTTATTCCACCGGGGAGCTGTTTTTT. It codes for CASSTYSTGELFF. The rearrangement joins TRBV2 to TRBJ2-2; D gene ambiguous. CDR1 SNHLY and CDR2 FYNNEI come from the germline V gene. V was pared by 5 bases and J by 4 bases, with 8 bases between. The CDR3 has 13 residues.

V is TRBV19 and J is TRBJ2-5; D could derive from TRBD1 or TRBD2 (5 bases each). The germline V and J ends were trimmed by 5 bases and 3 bases, with 13 bases remaining between them. The CDR3 length is 14 residues. Germline assignment: CDR1 LNHDA and CDR2 SQIVND (reference sequence). Here the CDR3 DNA reads TGTGCCAGTAGTCAACACGGGACCGAAGAGACCCAGTACTTC. Translating it yields CASSQHGTEETQYF. Filled out from reference TRBV19 and TRBJ2-5, the complete variable domain reads DGGITQSPKYLFRKEGQNVTLSCEQNLNHDAMYWYRQDPGQGLRLIYYSQIVNDFQKGDIAEGYSVSREKKESFPLTVTSAQKNPTAFYLCASSQHGTEETQYFGPGTRLLVL.

V gene TRBV4-1 combines with J gene TRBJ2-1; D uncertain. V shed 4 bases and J shed 0 bases, with 10 bases lying between them. CDR1 and CDR2 (germline): MGHRA, YSYEKL. The CDR3 spans 15 residues. Here the CDR3 DNA reads TGCGCCAGCAGCCCCTTAGGGATCTCCTACAATGAGCAGTTCTTC. It yields the protein CASSPLGISYNEQFF.

V usage is TRBV18 and J usage is TRBJ1-2; no firm D call. V was shortened by 0 bases and J by 0 bases, with 11 bases between the two germline ends. This CDR3 spans 16 amino acids. CDR1 is KGHSH, CDR2 LQKENI, per germline. The CDR3 DNA reads TGTGCCAGCTCACCACCATGGGGAACTTCTAACTATGGCTACACCTTC. Its translation is CASSPPWGTSNYGYTF.

J is TRBJ1-5 and V is TRBV5-5, with TRBD1 matching over 10 bases. Germline-derived CDR1 and CDR2 are SGHKS and YYEKEE (reference sequence). The CDR3 sequence is 16 residues long. Trimming at V came to 2 bases and at J to 0 bases, leaving 2 bases not matched to a gene. CDR3: CASSFGTGASNQPQHF. CDR3 coding DNA: TGTGCCAGCAGCTTCGGGACAGGGGCTAGCAATCAGCCCCAGCATTTT.